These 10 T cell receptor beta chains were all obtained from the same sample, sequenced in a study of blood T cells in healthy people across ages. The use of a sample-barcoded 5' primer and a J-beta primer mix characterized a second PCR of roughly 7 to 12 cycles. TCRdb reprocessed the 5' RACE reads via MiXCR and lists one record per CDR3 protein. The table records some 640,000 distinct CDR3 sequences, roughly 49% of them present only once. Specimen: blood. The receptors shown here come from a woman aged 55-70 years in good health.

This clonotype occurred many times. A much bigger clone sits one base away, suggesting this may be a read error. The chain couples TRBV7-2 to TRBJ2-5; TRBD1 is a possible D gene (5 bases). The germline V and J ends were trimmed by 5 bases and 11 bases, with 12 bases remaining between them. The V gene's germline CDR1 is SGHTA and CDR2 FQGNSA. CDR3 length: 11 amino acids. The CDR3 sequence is CASSTGNEQYF. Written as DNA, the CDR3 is TGTGCCAGCAGCACAGGCAATGAGCAGTACTTC.

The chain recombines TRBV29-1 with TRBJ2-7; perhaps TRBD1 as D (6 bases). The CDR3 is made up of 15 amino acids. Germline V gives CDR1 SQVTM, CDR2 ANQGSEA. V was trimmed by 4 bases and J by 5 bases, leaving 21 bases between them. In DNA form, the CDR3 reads TGCAGCGTTGCTAGTAGTGGCAGGGGCCCTGACGAGCAGTACTTC. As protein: CSVASSGRGPDEQYF.

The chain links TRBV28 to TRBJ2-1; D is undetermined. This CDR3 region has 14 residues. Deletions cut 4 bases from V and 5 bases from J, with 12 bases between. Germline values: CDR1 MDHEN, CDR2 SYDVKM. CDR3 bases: TGTGCCAGCAGTTGGGCCAGTAAAAACAATGAGCAGTTCTTC. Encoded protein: CASSWASKNNEQFF.

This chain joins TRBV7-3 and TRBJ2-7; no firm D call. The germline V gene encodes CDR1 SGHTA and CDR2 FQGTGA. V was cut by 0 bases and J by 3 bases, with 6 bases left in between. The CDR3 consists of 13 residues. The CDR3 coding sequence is TGTGCCAGCAGCTTAACTAGTGACTACGAGCAGTACTTC. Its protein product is CASSLTSDYEQYF.

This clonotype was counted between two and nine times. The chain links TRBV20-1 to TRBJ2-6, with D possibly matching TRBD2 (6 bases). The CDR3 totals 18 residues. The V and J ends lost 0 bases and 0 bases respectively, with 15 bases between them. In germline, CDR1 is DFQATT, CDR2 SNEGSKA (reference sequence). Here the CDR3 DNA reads TGCAGTGCTAGAGATCTGTCACGGGGGTACTCTGGGGCCAACGTCCTGACTTTC. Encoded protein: CSARDLSRGYSGANVLTF.

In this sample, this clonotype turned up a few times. The CDR3 DNA reads as TGTGCCAGCAGTTTATATGCCGCATTAGGCTACGAGCAGTACTTC. Protein product: CASSLYAALGYEQYF. The chain links TRBV12-3 or TRBV12-4 to TRBJ2-7; D not certain. V shed 2 bases and J shed 3 bases, with 14 bases lying between them. CDR3 length: 15 amino acids.

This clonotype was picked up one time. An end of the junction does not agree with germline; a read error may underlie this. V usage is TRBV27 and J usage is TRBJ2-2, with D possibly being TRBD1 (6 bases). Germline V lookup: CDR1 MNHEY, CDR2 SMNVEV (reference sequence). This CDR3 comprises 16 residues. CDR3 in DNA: TGTGCCAGCAGTTTCCGACAGGACGCGAACACCGGGGAGATGTTTTTT. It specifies CASSFRQDANTGEMFF.

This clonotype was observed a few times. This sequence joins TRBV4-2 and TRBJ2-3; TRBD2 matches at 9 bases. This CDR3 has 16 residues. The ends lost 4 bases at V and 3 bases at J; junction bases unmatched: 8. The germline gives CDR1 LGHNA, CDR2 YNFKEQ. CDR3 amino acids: CASSRVAGETTDTQYF. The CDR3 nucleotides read TGTGCCAGCAGCCGAGTAGCGGGAGAGACTACAGATACGCAGTATTTT.

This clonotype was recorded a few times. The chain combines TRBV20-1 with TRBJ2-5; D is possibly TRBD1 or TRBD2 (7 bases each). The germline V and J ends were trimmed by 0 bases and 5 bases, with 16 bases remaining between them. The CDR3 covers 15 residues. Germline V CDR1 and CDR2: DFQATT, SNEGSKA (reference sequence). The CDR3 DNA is TGCAGTGCTAGAGATCTGAGGGAGGGGGCGGAGACCCAGTACTTC. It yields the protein CSARDLREGAETQYF.

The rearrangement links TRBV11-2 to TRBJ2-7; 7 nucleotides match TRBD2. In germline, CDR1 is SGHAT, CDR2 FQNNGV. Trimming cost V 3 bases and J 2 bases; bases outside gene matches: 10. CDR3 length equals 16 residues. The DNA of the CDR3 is TGTGCCAGCAGCTTCCCATTCAGCGGGACTACCTACGAGCAGTACTTC. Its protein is CASSFPFSGTTYEQYF.